This TCR beta chain emerged from a study of yellow fever vaccine responses in identical twins. General study results and limits: After vaccination, twins' T cell response reportedly seemed partly convergent, partly personalized.

Comment on this clonotype: Its antigen is not known.

TCRdb processed the RT-PCR reads anew with MiXCR; each CDR3 protein has one entry. This sample carries 20,000 to 25,000 distinct CDR3 sequences, more than 60% of them seen once, and the ten largest clones take about 4.8%. The V and J ends lost 0 bases and 0 bases, in that order; junction bases with no gene match: 7. The V gene's germline CDR1 is DFQATT and CDR2 SNEGSKA (reference sequence). CDR3 length: 19 amino acids. Here the sequenced sample was T cells from blood (PBMCs), unsorted or a sorted subset (not recorded which), taken before or after yellow fever vaccination (not recorded which). This TCR derives from a woman between 18 and 29 years old who received the yellow fever vaccine. The rearrangement joins TRBV20-1 to TRBJ2-1, with 14 bases identical to TRBD2. CDR3 sequence: CSARDLGLAGASSYNEQFF. The CDR3 DNA sequence: TGCAGTGCTAGAGACTTGGGACTAGCGGGAGCTAGCTCCTACAATGAGCAGTTCTTC.